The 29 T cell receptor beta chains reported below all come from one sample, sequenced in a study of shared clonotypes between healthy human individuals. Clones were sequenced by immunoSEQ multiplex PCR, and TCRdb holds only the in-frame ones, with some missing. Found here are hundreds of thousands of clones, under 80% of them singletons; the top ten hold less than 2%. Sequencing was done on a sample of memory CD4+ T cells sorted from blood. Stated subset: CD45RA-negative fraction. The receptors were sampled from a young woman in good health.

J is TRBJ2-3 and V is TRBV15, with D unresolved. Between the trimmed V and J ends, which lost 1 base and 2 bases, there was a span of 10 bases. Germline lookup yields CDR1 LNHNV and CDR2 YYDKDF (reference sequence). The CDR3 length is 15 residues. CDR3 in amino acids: CATSRAGTFTDTQYF. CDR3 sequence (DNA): TGTGCCACCAGCAGAGCGGGCACTTTCACAGATACGCAGTATTTT.

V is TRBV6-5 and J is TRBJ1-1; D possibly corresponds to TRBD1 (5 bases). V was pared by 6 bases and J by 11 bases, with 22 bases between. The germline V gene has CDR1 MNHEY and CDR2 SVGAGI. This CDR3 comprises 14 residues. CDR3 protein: CASRSPETARKAFF. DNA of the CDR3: TGTGCCAGCAGATCCCCGGAGACAGCTCGTAAGGCTTTCTTT.

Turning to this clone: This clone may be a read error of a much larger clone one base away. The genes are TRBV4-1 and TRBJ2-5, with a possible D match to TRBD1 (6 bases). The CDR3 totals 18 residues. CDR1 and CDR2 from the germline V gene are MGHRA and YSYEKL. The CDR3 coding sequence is TGCGCCAGCAGCCAAGAGTCCGCCAGACCCAGGGGAATAGAGGCCCAGTACTTC. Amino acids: CASSQESARPRGIEAQYF.

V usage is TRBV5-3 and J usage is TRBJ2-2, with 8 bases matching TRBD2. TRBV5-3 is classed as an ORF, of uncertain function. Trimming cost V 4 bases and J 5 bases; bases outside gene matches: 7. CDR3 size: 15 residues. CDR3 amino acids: CARSNSGRETGELFF. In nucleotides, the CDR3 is TGTGCCAGAAGCAACAGCGGGAGAGAAACCGGGGAGCTGTTTTTT.

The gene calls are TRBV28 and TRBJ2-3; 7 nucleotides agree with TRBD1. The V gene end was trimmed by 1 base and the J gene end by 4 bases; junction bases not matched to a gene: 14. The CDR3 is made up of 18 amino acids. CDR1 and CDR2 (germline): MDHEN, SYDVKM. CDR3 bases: TGTGCCAGCAGTTTATTGGGGCTTAGGGGGCGCGGTGCAGATACGCAGTATTTT. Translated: CASSLLGLRGRGADTQYF.

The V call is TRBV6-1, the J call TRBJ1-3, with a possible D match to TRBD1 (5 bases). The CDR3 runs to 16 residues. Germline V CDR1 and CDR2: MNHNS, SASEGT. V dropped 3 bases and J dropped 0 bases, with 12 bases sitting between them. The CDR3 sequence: CASSDQGHSSGNTIYF. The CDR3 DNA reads TGTGCCAGCAGTGATCAGGGCCACAGCTCTGGAAACACCATATATTTT.

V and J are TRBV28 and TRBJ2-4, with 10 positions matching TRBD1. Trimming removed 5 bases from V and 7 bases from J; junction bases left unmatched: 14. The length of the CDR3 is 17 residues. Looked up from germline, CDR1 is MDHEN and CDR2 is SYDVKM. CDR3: CASSPFGGTGAQNIQYF. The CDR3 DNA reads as TGTGCCAGCAGTCCTTTCGGGGGGACAGGGGCGCAGAACATTCAGTACTTC.

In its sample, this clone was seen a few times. CDR3 region: CSVEPETAGRTEAFF. CDR3 bases: TGCAGCGTCGAGCCCGAGACAGCGGGACGGACTGAAGCTTTCTTT. This chain connects TRBV29-1 to TRBJ1-1; a possible D gene is TRBD1 (5 bases). V shed 6 bases and J shed 5 bases, with 22 bases lying between them. Germline V gene data show CDR1 as SQVTM and CDR2 as ANQGSEA. The CDR3 runs 15 residues.

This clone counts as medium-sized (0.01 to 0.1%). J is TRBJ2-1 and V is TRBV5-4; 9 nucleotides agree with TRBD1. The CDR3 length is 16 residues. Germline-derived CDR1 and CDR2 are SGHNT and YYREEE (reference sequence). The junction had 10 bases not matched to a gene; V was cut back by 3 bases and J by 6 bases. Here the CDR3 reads CASSWPGTGSSNEQFF. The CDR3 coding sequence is TGTGCCAGCAGCTGGCCCGGGACAGGGTCGAGCAATGAGCAGTTCTTC.

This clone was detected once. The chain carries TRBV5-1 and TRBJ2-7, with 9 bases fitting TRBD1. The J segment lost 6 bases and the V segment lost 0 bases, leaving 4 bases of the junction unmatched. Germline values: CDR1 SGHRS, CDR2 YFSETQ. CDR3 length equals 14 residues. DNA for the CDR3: TGCGCCAGCAGCTTGGGACAGGGGGAGGGCGAGCAGTACTTC. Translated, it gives CASSLGQGEGEQYF. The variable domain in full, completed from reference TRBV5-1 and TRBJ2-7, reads KAGVTQTPRYLIKTRGQQVTLSCSPISGHRSVSWYQQTPGQGLQFLFEYFSETQRNKGNFPGRFSGRQFSNSRSEMNVSTLELGDSALYLCASSLGQGEGEQYFGPGTRLTVT.

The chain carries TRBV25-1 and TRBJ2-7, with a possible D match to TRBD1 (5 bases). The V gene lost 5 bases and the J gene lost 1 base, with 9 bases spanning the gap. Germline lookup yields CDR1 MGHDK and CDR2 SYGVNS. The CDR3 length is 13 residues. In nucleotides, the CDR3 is TGTGCCAGCAGTAAAGCAGGGTCCTACGAGCAGTACTTC. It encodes CASSKAGSYEQYF.

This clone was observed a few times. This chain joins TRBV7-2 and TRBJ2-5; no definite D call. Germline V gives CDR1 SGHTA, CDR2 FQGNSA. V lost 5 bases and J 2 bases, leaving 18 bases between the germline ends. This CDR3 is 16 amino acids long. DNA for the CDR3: TGTGCCAGCAGCGTCGTGGCACTGCTAGATCAAGAGACCCAGTACTTC. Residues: CASSVVALLDQETQYF.

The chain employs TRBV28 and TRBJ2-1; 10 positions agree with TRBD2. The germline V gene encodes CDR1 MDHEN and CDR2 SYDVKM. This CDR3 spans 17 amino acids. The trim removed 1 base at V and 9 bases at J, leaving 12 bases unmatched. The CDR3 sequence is CASSLSPGLATGGEQFF. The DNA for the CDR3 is TGTGCCAGCAGTTTATCGCCGGGACTAGCGACAGGTGGTGAGCAGTTCTTC.

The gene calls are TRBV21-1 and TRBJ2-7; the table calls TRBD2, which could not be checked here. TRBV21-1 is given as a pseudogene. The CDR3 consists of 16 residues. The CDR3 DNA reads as TGTGCCAGCAGCAAAAGTTCAAGCGGGGCCCAGGACGAGCAGTACTTC. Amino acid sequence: CASSKSSSGAQDEQYF.

The CDR3 protein is CASSYRRNPSTDTQYF. CDR3 bases: TGTGCCAGCAGCTATCGGAGGAATCCTAGCACAGATACGCAGTATTTT. This chain uses TRBV2 with TRBJ2-3; D may be TRBD2 (5 bases). CDR3 length: 16 amino acids. The germline V and J ends were trimmed by 6 bases and 0 bases, with 16 bases remaining between them. Germline V lookup: CDR1 SNHLY, CDR2 FYNNEI.

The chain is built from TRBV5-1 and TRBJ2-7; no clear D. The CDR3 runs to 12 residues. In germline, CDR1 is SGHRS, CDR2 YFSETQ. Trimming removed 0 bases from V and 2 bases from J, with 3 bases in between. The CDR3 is CASSLDTYEQYF. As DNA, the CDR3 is TGCGCCAGCAGCTTGGACACCTACGAGCAGTACTTC.

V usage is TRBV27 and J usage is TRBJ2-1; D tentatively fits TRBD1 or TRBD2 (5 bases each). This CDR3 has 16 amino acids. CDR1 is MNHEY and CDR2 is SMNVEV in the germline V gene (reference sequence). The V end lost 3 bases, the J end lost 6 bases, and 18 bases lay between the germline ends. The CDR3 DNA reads TGTGCCAGCAGTTTCCGTCGGGGCATACGATTCAATGAGCAGTTCTTC. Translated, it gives CASSFRRGIRFNEQFF.

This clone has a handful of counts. CDR3 sequence: CASRSGRTGPPYEQYF. The CDR3 DNA reads TGTGCCAGCAGATCTGGGCGGACAGGGCCTCCCTACGAGCAGTACTTC. The J gene is TRBJ2-7, the V gene TRBV21-1; TRBD1 is the table's D call, not checked against the DNA. TRBV21-1 is a pseudogene segment. This CDR3 region has 16 residues.

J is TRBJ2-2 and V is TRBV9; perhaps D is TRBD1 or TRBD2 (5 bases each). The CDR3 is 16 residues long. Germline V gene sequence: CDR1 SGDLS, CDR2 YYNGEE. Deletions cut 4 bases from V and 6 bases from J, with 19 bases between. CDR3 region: CASSPRGTRGAGELFF. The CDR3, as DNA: TGTGCCAGCAGCCCCCGCGGAACTAGGGGAGCCGGGGAGCTGTTTTTT.

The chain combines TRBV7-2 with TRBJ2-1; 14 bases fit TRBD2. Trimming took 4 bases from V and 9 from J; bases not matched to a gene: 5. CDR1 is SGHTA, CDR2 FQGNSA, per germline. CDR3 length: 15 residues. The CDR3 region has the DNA TGTGCCAGCAGCTCGAGGACTAGCGGGAGGACTGAGCAGTTCTTC. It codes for CASSSRTSGRTEQFF.

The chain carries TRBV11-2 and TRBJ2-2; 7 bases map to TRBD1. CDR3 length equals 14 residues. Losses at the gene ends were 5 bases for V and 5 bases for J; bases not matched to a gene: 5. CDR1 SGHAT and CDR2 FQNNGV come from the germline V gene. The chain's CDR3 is CASSPQQGTGELFF. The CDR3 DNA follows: TGTGCCAGCAGCCCGCAACAGGGGACCGGGGAGCTGTTTTTT.

In nucleotides, the CDR3 is TGCGCCAGCAGCAACGGGGCCGAGGGCACTGAAGCTTTCTTT. As protein: CASSNGAEGTEAFF. This chain uses TRBV5-1 with TRBJ1-1; TRBD1 is a possible D gene (5 bases). The CDR3 length is 14 residues. The germline gives CDR1 SGHRS, CDR2 YFSETQ. V was shortened by 4 bases and J by 4 bases, with 14 bases between the two germline ends.

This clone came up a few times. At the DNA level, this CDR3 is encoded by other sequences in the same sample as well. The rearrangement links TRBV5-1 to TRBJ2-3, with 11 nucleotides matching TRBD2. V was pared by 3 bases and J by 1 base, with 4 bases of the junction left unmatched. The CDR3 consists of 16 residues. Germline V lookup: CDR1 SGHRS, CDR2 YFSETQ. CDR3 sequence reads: CASSSTSGSGTDTQYF. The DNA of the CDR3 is TGCGCCAGCAGCTCTACTAGCGGGAGCGGCACAGATACGCAGTATTTT. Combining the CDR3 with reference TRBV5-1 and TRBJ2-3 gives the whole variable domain KAGVTQTPRYLIKTRGQQVTLSCSPISGHRSVSWYQQTPGQGLQFLFEYFSETQRNKGNFPGRFSGRQFSNSRSEMNVSTLELGDSALYLCASSSTSGSGTDTQYFGPGTRLTVL.

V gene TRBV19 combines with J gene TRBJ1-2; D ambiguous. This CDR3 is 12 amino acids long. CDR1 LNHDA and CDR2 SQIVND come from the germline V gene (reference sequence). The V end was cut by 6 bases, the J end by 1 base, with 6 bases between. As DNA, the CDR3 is TGTGCCAGTAGGGGCGGTAACTATGGCTACACCTTC. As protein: CASRGGNYGYTF. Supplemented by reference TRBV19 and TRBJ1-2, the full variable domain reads DGGITQSPKYLFRKEGQNVTLSCEQNLNHDAMYWYRQDPGQGLRLIYYSQIVNDFQKGDIAEGYSVSREKKESFPLTVTSAQKNPTAFYLCASRGGNYGYTFGSGTRLTVV.

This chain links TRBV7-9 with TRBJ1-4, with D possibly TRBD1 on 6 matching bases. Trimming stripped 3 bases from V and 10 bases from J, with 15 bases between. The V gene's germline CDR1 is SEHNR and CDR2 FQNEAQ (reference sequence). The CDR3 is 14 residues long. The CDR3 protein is CASSLGANSRKLFF. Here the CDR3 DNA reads TGTGCCAGCAGCTTGGGGGCCAATAGCCGAAAACTGTTTTTT.

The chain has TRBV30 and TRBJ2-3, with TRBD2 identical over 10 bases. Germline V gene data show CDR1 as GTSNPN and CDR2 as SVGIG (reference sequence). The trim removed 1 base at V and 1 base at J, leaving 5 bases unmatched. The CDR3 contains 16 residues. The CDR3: CAWSGRAGGGTDTQYF. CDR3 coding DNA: TGTGCCTGGAGTGGACGAGCGGGAGGGGGCACAGATACGCAGTATTTT.

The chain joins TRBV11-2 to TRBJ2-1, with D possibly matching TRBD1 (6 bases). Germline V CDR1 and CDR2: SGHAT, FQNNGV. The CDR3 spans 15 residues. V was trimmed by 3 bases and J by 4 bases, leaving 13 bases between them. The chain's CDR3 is CASSFFRGRYNEQFF. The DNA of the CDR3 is TGTGCCAGCAGCTTTTTCAGGGGAAGGTACAATGAGCAGTTCTTC.

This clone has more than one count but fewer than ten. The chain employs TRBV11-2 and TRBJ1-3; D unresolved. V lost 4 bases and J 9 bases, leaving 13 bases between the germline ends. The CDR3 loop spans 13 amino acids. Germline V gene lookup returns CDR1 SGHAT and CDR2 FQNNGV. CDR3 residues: CASSSGLETTIYF. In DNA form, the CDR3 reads TGTGCCAGCAGCTCGGGCCTCGAGACCACCATATATTTT. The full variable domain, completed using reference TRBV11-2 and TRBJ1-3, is EAGVAQSPRYKIIEKRQSVAFWCNPISGHATLYWYQQILGQGPKLLIQFQNNGVVDDSQLPKDRFSAERLKGVDSTLKIQPAKLEDSAVYLCASSSGLETTIYFGEGSWLTVV.

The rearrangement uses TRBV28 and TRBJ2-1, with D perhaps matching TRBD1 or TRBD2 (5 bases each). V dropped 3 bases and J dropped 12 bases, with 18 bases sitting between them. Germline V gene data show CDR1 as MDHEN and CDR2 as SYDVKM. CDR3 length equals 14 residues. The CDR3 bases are TGTGCCAGCAGTTTCGCCCAGGGAGCGGTGTGGCAGTTCTTC. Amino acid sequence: CASSFAQGAVWQFF.